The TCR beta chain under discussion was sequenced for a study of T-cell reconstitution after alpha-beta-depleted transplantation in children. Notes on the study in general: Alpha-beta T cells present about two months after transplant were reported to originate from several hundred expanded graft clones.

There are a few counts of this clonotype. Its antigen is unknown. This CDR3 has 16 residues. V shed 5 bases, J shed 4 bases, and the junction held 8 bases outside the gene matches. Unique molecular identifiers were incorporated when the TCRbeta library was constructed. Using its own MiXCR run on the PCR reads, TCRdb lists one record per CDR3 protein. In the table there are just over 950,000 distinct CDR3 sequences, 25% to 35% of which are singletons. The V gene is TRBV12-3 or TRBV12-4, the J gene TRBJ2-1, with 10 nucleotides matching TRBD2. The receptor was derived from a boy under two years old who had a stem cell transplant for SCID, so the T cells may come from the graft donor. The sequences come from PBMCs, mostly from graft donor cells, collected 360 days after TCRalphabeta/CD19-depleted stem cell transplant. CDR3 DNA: TGTGCCAGCAGTCCGAGACTAGCGGGTGATTACAATGAGCAGTTCTTC. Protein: CASSPRLAGDYNEQFF.